This is a list of T cell receptor beta chains from one sample in a study of blood T cell repertoires in COVID-19. Clones were read by immunoSEQ multiplex PCR, and TCRdb kept only the in-frame ones, dropping some. The repertoire holds just under 250,000 clones, with around 87% as singletons. The specimen was peripheral blood. Receptors originate from a woman younger than 45 who had recovered from COVID-19. CDR3s include the opening cysteine and the closing phenylalanine or tryptophan. A D gene is named only where the DNA matches it firmly. Clone size is shown for a subset of rows, as once, few, many or a class of expanded clone.

CDR3: CATSDVAGGHNEQFF
DNA: TGTGCCACCAGTGATGTAGCGGGGGGGCACAATGAGCAGTTCTTC
size: -
length: 15
D: TRBD2
J: TRBJ2-1
V: TRBV24-1

CDR3: CASTSTLGGTEAFF
DNA: TGCGCCAGCACCTCCACTCTCGGGGGCACTGAAGCTTTCTTT
size: -
length: 14
D: -
J: TRBJ1-1
V: TRBV5-1

CDR3: CASSQDEIPLGEQYF
DNA: TGCGCCAGCAGCCAAGATGAGATCCCCCTAGGCGAGCAGTACTTC
size: -
length: 15
D: -
J: TRBJ2-7
V: TRBV4-1

CDR3: CATRRGLNTEAFF
DNA: TGTGCCACCCGGAGGGGGCTTAACACTGAAGCTTTCTTT
size: -
length: 13
D: TRBD1
J: TRBJ1-1
V: TRBV10-3

CDR3: CASSLRAGGPYF
DNA: TGTGCCAGCAGCTTGCGAGCGGGGGGGCCCTACTTC
size: -
length: 12
D: TRBD2
J: TRBJ2-5
V: TRBV5-6

CDR3: CASSPITGTGGHGYTF
DNA: TGTGCCAGCTCACCAATCACTGGGACAGGGGGTCATGGCTACACCTTC
size: -
length: 16
D: TRBD1
J: TRBJ1-2
V: TRBV18

CDR3: CAWSQRPGTGQMTEAFF
DNA: TGTGCCTGGAGTCAACGCCCAGGGACAGGGCAAATGACTGAAGCTTTCTTT
size: -
length: 17
D: TRBD1
J: TRBJ1-1
V: TRBV30

CDR3: CASSLRLLYGYTF
DNA: TGTGCCAGCAGCTTGCGGCTCCTCTATGGCTACACCTTC
size: -
length: 13
D: -
J: TRBJ1-2
V: TRBV7-2

CDR3: CASSETRLGGSSGNTIYF
DNA: TGTGCCAGCAGTGAAACCCGCTTAGGTGGGAGCTCTGGAAACACCATATATTTT
size: -
length: 18
D: -
J: TRBJ1-3
V: TRBV2

CDR3: CASSRQGAGELFF
DNA: TGCGCCAGCAGCCGACAGGGGGCCGGGGAGCTGTTTTTT
size: -
length: 13
D: TRBD1
J: TRBJ2-2
V: TRBV5-1

CDR3: CASSKVPQRGGTDTQYF
DNA: TGTGCCAGCAGCAAAGTCCCACAGCGGGGGGGCACAGATACGCAGTATTTT
size: once
length: 17
D: -
J: TRBJ2-3
V: TRBV21-1

CDR3: CASSADRVYGYTF
DNA: TGTGCCAGCAGCGCCGACAGGGTCTATGGCTACACCTTC
size: -
length: 13
D: TRBD1
J: TRBJ1-2
V: TRBV12-3/TRBV12-4

CDR3: CASSGPGTGEYEAFF
DNA: TGTGCCAGCAGTGGACCCGGGACAGGGGAATACGAAGCTTTCTTT
size: -
length: 15
D: TRBD1
J: TRBJ1-1
V: TRBV2

CDR3: CASTAVVSSYEQYF
DNA: TGTGCCAGCACCGCGGTAGTGAGCTCCTACGAGCAGTACTTC
size: -
length: 14
D: -
J: TRBJ2-7
V: TRBV6-6

CDR3: CSAKDRGVWTEAFF
DNA: TGCAGCGCTAAGGACAGGGGGGTGTGGACTGAAGCTTTCTTT
size: -
length: 14
D: TRBD1
J: TRBJ1-1
V: TRBV29-1

CDR3: CASSLGQITDTQYF
DNA: TGCGCCAGCAGCTTGGGGCAGATCACAGATACGCAGTATTTT
size: once
length: 14
D: -
J: TRBJ2-3
V: TRBV5-1

CDR3: CASSYSGTGSYEQYF
DNA: TGTGCCAGCAGTTACTCAGGGACAGGGTCCTACGAGCAGTACTTC
size: -
length: 15
D: TRBD1
J: TRBJ2-7
V: TRBV6-5

CDR3: CASSPHWGQRREKLFF
DNA: TGCGCCAGCAGCCCCCACTGGGGACAGAGACGAGAAAAACTGTTTTTT
size: -
length: 16
D: TRBD1
J: TRBJ1-4
V: TRBV4-1

CDR3: CASSLTSGTVPGELFF
DNA: TGTGCCAGCAGCTTAACCTCCGGGACAGTCCCCGGGGAGCTGTTTTTT
size: -
length: 16
D: TRBD1
J: TRBJ2-2
V: TRBV7-3

CDR3: CASSLQGKYYEQYF
DNA: TGCGCCAGCAGCTTGCAGGGAAAATATTACGAGCAGTACTTC
size: -
length: 14
D: -
J: TRBJ2-7
V: TRBV5-1

CDR3: CASSQGTVNGNTIYF
DNA: TGTGCCAGCAGCCAGGGGACGGTAAATGGAAACACCATATATTTT
size: -
length: 15
D: -
J: TRBJ1-3
V: TRBV9

CDR3: CASSDQRKSSYNSPLHF
DNA: TGTGCCAGCAGTGACCAGCGTAAGAGCTCCTATAATTCACCCCTCCACTTT
size: -
length: 17
D: -
J: TRBJ1-6
V: TRBV2

CDR3: CASGTLVTAAGTYNEQFF
DNA: TGTGCTAGTGGTACCCTAGTTACGGCGGCGGGGACCTACAATGAGCAGTTCTTC
size: -
length: 18
D: -
J: TRBJ2-1
V: TRBV12-5

CDR3: CASSRTVYGYTF
DNA: TGTGCCAGTAGCCGGACAGTCTATGGCTACACCTTC
size: once
length: 12
D: -
J: TRBJ1-2
V: TRBV19

CDR3: CASSIDRNTEAFF
DNA: TGTGCCAGTAGTATTGACAGGAACACTGAAGCTTTCTTT
size: few
length: 13
D: -
J: TRBJ1-1
V: TRBV19

CDR3: CASSYTTSGGLYEQYF
DNA: TGTGCCAGCAGTTACACGACTAGCGGGGGGCTCTACGAGCAGTACTTC
size: -
length: 16
D: TRBD2
J: TRBJ2-7
V: TRBV6-5

CDR3: CATGGGDGYTF
DNA: TGTGCCACGGGCGGAGGGGATGGCTACACCTTC
size: -
length: 11
D: -
J: TRBJ1-2
V: TRBV6-5

CDR3: CASSECVQGGFCNQPQHF
DNA: TGTGCCAGCAGTGAATGTGTGCAGGGTGGCTTTTGCAATCAGCCCCAGCATTTT
size: -
length: 18
D: -
J: TRBJ1-5
V: TRBV6-1

CDR3: CASSSPGTAYEQYF
DNA: TGTGCCAGCAGTTCCCCCGGGACAGCCTACGAGCAGTACTTC
size: -
length: 14
D: TRBD1
J: TRBJ2-7
V: TRBV28

CDR3: CASSQDPYSLQETQYF
DNA: TGTGCCAGCAGCCAAGACCCCTACTCCCTCCAAGAGACCCAGTACTTC
size: -
length: 16
D: -
J: TRBJ2-5
V: TRBV14

CDR3: CSAKFSGDSPLHF
DNA: TGCAGCGCCAAATTCTCAGGGGATTCACCCCTCCACTTT
size: -
length: 13
D: -
J: TRBJ1-6
V: TRBV29-1

CDR3: CASSSKTSGGETQYF
DNA: TGTGCCAGCAGTTCTAAAACTAGCGGGGGAGAGACCCAGTACTTC
size: -
length: 15
D: TRBD2
J: TRBJ2-5
V: TRBV5-6

CDR3: CASTGQWGEQFF
DNA: TGTGCCAGCACCGGACAATGGGGTGAGCAGTTCTTC
size: -
length: 12
D: -
J: TRBJ2-1
V: TRBV6-5

CDR3: CASSPQGADEQFF
DNA: TGTGCCAGCAGCCCACAGGGCGCGGATGAGCAGTTCTTC
size: -
length: 13
D: -
J: TRBJ2-1
V: TRBV7-9

CDR3: CSASRGLSYNEQFF
DNA: TGCAGTGCTAGTAGAGGCCTCTCCTACAATGAGCAGTTCTTC
size: -
length: 14
D: -
J: TRBJ2-1
V: TRBV20-1

CDR3: CASSTGGGALYGYTF
DNA: TGTGCCAGCAGCACTGGTGGGGGGGCGCTTTACGGCTACACCTTC
size: once
length: 15
D: -
J: TRBJ1-2
V: TRBV5-4

CDR3: CASSSNSFGAETQYF
DNA: TGTGCCAGCAGTTCAAATTCTTTTGGGGCGGAGACCCAGTACTTC
size: -
length: 15
D: -
J: TRBJ2-5
V: TRBV27

CDR3: CASSLGGPYNEQFF
DNA: TGTGCCAGCAGCTTAGGGGGGCCCTACAATGAGCAGTTCTTC
size: -
length: 14
D: -
J: TRBJ2-1
V: TRBV7-6

CDR3: CASSFASGGVNIFYEQYF
DNA: TGTGCCAGCAGCTTCGCGTCGGGGGGTGTTAATATTTTCTACGAGCAGTACTTC
size: -
length: 18
D: TRBD2
J: TRBJ2-7
V: TRBV11-2

CDR3: CASSYAASGEGQFF
DNA: TGTGCCAGCAGTTACGCCGCGTCGGGGGAGGGGCAGTTCTTC
size: few
length: 14
D: TRBD2
J: TRBJ2-1
V: TRBV6-5

CDR3: CASSYLPGYSGNTIYF
DNA: TGTGCCAGCAGTTACCTCCCGGGTTACTCTGGAAACACCATATATTTT
size: -
length: 16
D: -
J: TRBJ1-3
V: TRBV6-5

CDR3: CASSFQGLAGGPVSGELFF
DNA: TGTGCCAGCAGCTTCCAGGGACTAGCGGGGGGGCCCGTGTCCGGGGAGCTGTTTTTT
size: -
length: 19
D: TRBD2
J: TRBJ2-2
V: TRBV7-3

CDR3: CATSLDYEQFF
DNA: TGTGCCACCAGCCTCGACTATGAGCAGTTCTTC
size: -
length: 11
D: -
J: TRBJ2-1
V: TRBV15

CDR3: CASSIVAGEVNEQFF
DNA: TGTGCCAGTAGTATAGTAGCGGGGGAGGTAAATGAGCAGTTCTTC
size: -
length: 15
D: TRBD2
J: TRBJ2-1
V: TRBV19

CDR3: CASSSGTSEHYEQYF
DNA: TGCGCCAGCAGCTCAGGGACTAGCGAACATTACGAGCAGTACTTC
size: -
length: 15
D: TRBD2
J: TRBJ2-7
V: TRBV5-1

CDR3: CASSRGTANEQFF
DNA: TGTGCCAGCTCGCGGGGGACGGCTAATGAGCAGTTCTTC
size: few
length: 13
D: TRBD2
J: TRBJ2-1
V: TRBV18

CDR3: CASSLASAGTATQYF
DNA: TGCGCCAGCAGCTTGGCCTCAGCAGGGACAGCAACCCAGTACTTC
size: -
length: 15
D: TRBD1
J: TRBJ2-5
V: TRBV5-1

CDR3: CASSKLRILPQHF
DNA: TGTGCCAGCAGCAAACTGAGGATTCTGCCCCAGCATTTT
size: -
length: 13
D: -
J: TRBJ1-5
V: TRBV21-1

CDR3: CASTFPGRENYGYTF
DNA: TGTGCCAGCACCTTCCCCGGCAGGGAAAACTATGGCTACACCTTC
size: -
length: 15
D: -
J: TRBJ1-2
V: TRBV7-9

CDR3: CASSQDSWWGDTEAFF
DNA: TGTGCCAGCAGCCAAGATAGTTGGTGGGGGGACACTGAAGCTTTCTTT
size: -
length: 16
D: -
J: TRBJ1-1
V: TRBV14

CDR3: CASSTWDSQETQYF
DNA: TGTGCCAGCAGCACCTGGGACAGTCAAGAGACCCAGTACTTC
size: once
length: 14
D: TRBD1
J: TRBJ2-5
V: TRBV7-2

CDR3: CASSVHPRGETQYF
DNA: TGTGCCAGCAGCGTCCACCCGCGGGGTGAGACCCAGTACTTC
size: -
length: 14
D: -
J: TRBJ2-5
V: TRBV7-3

CDR3: CASSFVTFGTGSYEQYF
DNA: TGTGCCAGCAGCTTTGTGACCTTCGGGACAGGGTCCTACGAGCAGTACTTC
size: -
length: 17
D: TRBD1
J: TRBJ2-7
V: TRBV5-6

CDR3: CSVMRAGGYEQYF
DNA: TGCAGCGTCATGAGGGCGGGGGGCTACGAGCAGTACTTC
size: once
length: 13
D: TRBD2
J: TRBJ2-7
V: TRBV29-1

CDR3: CASVDRDSVEGAYEQYF
DNA: TGTGCCAGCGTAGACAGGGATTCCGTGGAAGGGGCCTACGAGCAGTACTTC
size: -
length: 17
D: TRBD1
J: TRBJ2-7
V: TRBV7-3

CDR3: CASSLLDPVNTEAFF
DNA: TGTGCCAGCAGCTTGCTAGACCCCGTGAACACTGAAGCTTTCTTT
size: -
length: 15
D: -
J: TRBJ1-1
V: TRBV6-2/TRBV6-3

CDR3: CASRPTGDNYGYTF
DNA: TGTGCCAGCAGACCGACGGGGGATAACTATGGCTACACCTTC
size: -
length: 14
D: -
J: TRBJ1-2
V: TRBV13

CDR3: CASSFYRGSGANVLTF
DNA: TGTGCCAGCAGCTTTTACAGGGGAAGTGGGGCCAACGTCCTGACTTTC
size: -
length: 16
D: TRBD1
J: TRBJ2-6
V: TRBV9